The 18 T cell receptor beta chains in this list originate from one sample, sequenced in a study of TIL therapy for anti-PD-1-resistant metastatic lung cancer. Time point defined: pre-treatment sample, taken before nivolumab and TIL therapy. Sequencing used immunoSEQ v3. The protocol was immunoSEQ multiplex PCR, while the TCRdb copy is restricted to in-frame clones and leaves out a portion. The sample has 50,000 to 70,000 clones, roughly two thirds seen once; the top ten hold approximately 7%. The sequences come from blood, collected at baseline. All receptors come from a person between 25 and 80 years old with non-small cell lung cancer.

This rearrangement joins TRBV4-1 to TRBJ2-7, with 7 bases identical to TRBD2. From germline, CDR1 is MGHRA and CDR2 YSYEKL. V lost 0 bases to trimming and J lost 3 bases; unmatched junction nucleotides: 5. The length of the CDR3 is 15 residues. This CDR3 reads CASSQDSSGYYEQYF. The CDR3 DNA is TGCGCCAGCAGCCAAGATTCTAGCGGATACTACGAGCAGTACTTC.

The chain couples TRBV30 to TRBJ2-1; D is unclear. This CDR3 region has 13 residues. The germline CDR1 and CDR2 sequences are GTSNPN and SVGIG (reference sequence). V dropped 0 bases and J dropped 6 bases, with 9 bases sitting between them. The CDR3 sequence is CAWSVLGPNEQFF. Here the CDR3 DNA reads TGTGCCTGGAGTGTACTTGGACCCAATGAGCAGTTCTTC.

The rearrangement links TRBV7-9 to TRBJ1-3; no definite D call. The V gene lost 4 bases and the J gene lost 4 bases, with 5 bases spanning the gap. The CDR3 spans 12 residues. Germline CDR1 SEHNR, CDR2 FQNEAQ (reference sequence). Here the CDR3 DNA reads TGTGCCAGCAGCTCCCAGGGAAACACCATATATTTT. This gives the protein CASSSQGNTIYF. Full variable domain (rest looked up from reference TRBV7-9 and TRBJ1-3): DTGVSQNPRHKITKRGQNVTFRCDPISEHNRLYWYRQTLGQGPEFLTYFQNEAQLEKSRLLSDRFSAERPKGSFSTLEIQRTEQGDSAMYLCASSSQGNTIYFGEGSWLTVV.

CDR3 DNA sequence: TGTGCCAGCTCCAGAAACGGGGCCCGGAGCGAAAAACTGTTTTTT. Amino acid sequence: CASSRNGARSEKLFF. The V and J genes are TRBV18 and TRBJ1-4; D perhaps matches TRBD1 (5 bases). Germline V gene data show CDR1 as KGHSH and CDR2 as LQKENI. V was pared by 6 bases and J by 8 bases, with 19 bases between. The CDR3 sequence is 15 residues long.

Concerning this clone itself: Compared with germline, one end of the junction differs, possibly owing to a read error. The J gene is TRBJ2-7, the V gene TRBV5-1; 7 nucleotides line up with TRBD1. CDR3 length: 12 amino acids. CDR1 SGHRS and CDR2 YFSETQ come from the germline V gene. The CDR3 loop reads CASSLDRLEQYF. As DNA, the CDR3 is TGCGCCAGCAGTTTGGACAGGCTTGAGCAGTACTTC.

The CDR3 sequence is CASSLDGIADTGELFF. The CDR3, as DNA: TGTGCCAGCAGCTTAGATGGCATTGCGGACACCGGGGAGCTGTTTTTT. This chain uses TRBV7-9 with TRBJ2-2; D gene ambiguous. V was trimmed by 1 base and J by 3 bases, leaving 12 bases between them. Germline assignment: CDR1 SEHNR and CDR2 FQNEAQ (reference sequence). CDR3 length equals 16 residues. The full variable domain, in which reference TRBV7-9 and TRBJ2-2 provide the parts outside the CDR3, is DTGVSQNPRHKITKRGQNVTFRCDPISEHNRLYWYRQTLGQGPEFLTYFQNEAQLEKSRLLSDRFSAERPKGSFSTLEIQRTEQGDSAMYLCASSLDGIADTGELFFGEGSRLTVL.

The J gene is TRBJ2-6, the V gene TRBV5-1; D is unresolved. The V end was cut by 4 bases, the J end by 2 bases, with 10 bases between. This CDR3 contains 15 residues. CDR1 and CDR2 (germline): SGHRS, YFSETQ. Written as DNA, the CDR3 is TGCGCCAGCAGCGGTAGGATCGCTGGGGCCAACGTCCTGACTTTC. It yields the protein CASSGRIAGANVLTF.

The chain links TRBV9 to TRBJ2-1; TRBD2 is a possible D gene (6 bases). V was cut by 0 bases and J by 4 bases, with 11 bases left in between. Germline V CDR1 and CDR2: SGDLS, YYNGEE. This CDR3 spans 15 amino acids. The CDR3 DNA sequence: TGTGCCAGCAGCGTAGATGACGGGAGTTACAATGAGCAGTTCTTC. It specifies CASSVDDGSYNEQFF.

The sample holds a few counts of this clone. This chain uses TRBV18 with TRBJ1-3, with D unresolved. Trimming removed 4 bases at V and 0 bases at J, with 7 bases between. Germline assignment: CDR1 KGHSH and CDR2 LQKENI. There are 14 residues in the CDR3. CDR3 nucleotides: TGTGCCAGCTCACTCGACTTCTCTGGAAACACCATATATTTT. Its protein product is CASSLDFSGNTIYF.

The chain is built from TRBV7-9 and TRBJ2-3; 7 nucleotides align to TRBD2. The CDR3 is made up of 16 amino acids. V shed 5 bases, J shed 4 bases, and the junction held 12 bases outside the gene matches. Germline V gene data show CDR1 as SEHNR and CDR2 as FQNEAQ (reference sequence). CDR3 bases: TGTGCCAGCAGCCCCCTCGGGACGGGGAGGGCAGATACGCAGTATTTT. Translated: CASSPLGTGRADTQYF.

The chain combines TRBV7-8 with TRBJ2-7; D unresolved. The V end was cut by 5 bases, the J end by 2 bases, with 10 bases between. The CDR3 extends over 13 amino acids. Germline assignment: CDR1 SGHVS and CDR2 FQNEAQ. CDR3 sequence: CASSRKDAYEQYF. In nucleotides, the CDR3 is TGTGCCAGCAGCAGAAAGGACGCCTACGAGCAGTACTTC.

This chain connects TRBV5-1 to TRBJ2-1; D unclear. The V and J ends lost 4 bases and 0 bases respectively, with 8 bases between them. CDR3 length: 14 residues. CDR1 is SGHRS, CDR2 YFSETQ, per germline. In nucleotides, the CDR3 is TGCGCCAGCAGCGGATGGGGCTCCTACAATGAGCAGTTCTTC. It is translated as CASSGWGSYNEQFF.

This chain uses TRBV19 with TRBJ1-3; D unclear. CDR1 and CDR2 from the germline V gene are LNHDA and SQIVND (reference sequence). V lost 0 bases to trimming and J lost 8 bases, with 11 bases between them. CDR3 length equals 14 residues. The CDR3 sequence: CASSIDRSVHTIYF. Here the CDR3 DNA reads TGTGCCAGTAGTATAGATCGGTCGGTCCACACCATATATTTT.

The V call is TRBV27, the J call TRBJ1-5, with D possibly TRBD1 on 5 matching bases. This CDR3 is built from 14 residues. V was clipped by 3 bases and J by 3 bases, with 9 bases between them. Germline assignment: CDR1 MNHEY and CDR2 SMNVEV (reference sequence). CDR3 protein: CASSFQGLNQPQHF. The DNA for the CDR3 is TGTGCCAGCAGTTTTCAGGGTCTCAATCAGCCCCAGCATTTT.

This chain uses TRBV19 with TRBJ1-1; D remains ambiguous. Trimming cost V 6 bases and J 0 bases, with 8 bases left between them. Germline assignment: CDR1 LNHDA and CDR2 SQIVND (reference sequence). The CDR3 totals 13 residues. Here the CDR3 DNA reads TGTGCCAGTAGCGGAAACATGAACACTGAAGCTTTCTTT. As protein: CASSGNMNTEAFF.

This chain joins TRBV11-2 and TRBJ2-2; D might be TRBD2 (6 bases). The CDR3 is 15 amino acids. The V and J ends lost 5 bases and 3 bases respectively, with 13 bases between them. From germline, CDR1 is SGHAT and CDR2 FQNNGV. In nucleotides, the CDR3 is TGTGCCAGCAGCATAGGGACTGGCTACACCGGGGAGCTGTTTTTT. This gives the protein CASSIGTGYTGELFF.

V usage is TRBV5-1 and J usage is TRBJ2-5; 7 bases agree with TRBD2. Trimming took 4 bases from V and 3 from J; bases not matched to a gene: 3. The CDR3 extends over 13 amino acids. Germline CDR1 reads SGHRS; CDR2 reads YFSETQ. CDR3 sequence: CASSRLAEETQYF. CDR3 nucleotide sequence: TGCGCCAGCAGCCGACTAGCCGAAGAGACCCAGTACTTC.

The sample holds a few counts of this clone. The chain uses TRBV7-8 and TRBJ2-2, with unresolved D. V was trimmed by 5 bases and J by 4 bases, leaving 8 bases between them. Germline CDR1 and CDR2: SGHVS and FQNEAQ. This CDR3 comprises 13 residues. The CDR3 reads CASSAQITGELFF. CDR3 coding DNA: TGTGCCAGCAGCGCACAGATCACCGGGGAGCTGTTTTTT.